This TCR beta chain was obtained from a study of shared clonotypes between healthy human individuals. Sequencing used immunoSEQ multiplex PCR; TCRdb keeps in-frame clones, though not all of them. The data contain about 2.3 million clones, approximately 93% of them singletons. This clone was seen a handful of times. Other DNA sequences of this sample code for an identical CDR3. All participating donors were Caucasian adults from Nashville, Tennessee. CD4+ cells were split into CD45RA+ naive and CD45RA-negative memory subsets. Sequencing used naive CD4+ T cells from PBMCs. The subset here: CD45RA+ positively selected. The TCR sequence derives from a man aged 18 to 29 in good health. Some clones in this sample may be carry-over from other donors' samples.

CDR3 amino acids: CASSFSNTEAFF. CDR3 coding DNA: TGTGCCAGCAGCTTTAGCAACACTGAAGCTTTCTTT. The chain recombines TRBV7-9 with TRBJ1-1, with unresolved D. V was pared by 3 bases and J by 2 bases, with 4 bases between. The CDR3 has 12 residues. Per the germline V gene, CDR1 is SEHNR and CDR2 is FQNEAQ (reference sequence). Combining the CDR3 with reference TRBV7-9 and TRBJ1-1 gives the whole variable domain DTGVSQNPRHKITKRGQNVTFRCDPISEHNRLYWYRQTLGQGPEFLTYFQNEAQLEKSRLLSDRFSAERPKGSFSTLEIQRTEQGDSAMYLCASSFSNTEAFFGQGTRLTVV.